These 6 T cell receptor beta chains were sequenced from one sample in a study of T cells in Graves' hyperthyroidism and ophthalmopathy. TCR beta CDR3 regions were amplified from RNA. RT-PCR in the first round (using the HTBI primer set) targeted the TCR CDR3. MiXCR, run by TCRdb on the multiplex PCR reads, gives a single entry per CDR3 protein. The sample has 600,000 to 650,000 distinct CDR3 sequences, less than 25% seen once. The specimen sequenced was blood. Every receptor here comes from a man aged 25-40 years with Graves' ophthalmopathy.

The chain employs TRBV24-1 and TRBJ2-1; the match to TRBD2 covers 13 bases. The trim removed 4 bases at V and 9 bases at J, leaving 8 bases unmatched. The CDR3 covers 16 residues. Germline V gene sequence: CDR1 KGHDR, CDR2 SFDVKD. The CDR3 sequence: CATSDRLAGGQGEQFF. The CDR3 nucleotides are TGTGCCACCAGTGACCGACTAGCGGGAGGCCAGGGTGAGCAGTTCTTC.

This clonotype has at least ten counts. This chain uses TRBV11-2 with TRBJ1-1, with D unclear. Germline-derived CDR1 and CDR2 are SGHAT and FQNNGV. CDR3 length: 15 residues. The V end was cut by 1 base, the J end by 6 bases, with 15 bases between. CDR3 bases: TGTGCCAGCAGCTTAGCTTTGGGAGGAGTGGCTGAAGCTTTCTTT. Its protein is CASSLALGGVAEAFF.

The V gene is TRBV20-1, the J gene TRBJ2-7, with 9 bases lining up with TRBD1. Germline V gives CDR1 DFQATT, CDR2 SNEGSKA (reference sequence). This CDR3 comprises 14 residues. The V and J ends lost 3 bases and 2 bases, in that order; junction bases with no gene match: 5. CDR3 region: CSASLWTGAYEQYF. In DNA form, the CDR3 reads TGCAGTGCTAGCCTTTGGACAGGGGCCTACGAGCAGTACTTC.

V is TRBV5-6 and J is TRBJ2-2; D is ambiguous. The V gene's germline CDR1 is SGHDT and CDR2 YYEEEE. The CDR3 runs to 13 residues. V lost 2 bases to trimming and J lost 7 bases, with 9 bases between them. The CDR3 bases are TGTGCCAGCAGCTTTGGTTTGGGCGGGGAGCTGTTTTTT. It codes for CASSFGLGGELFF.

This chain links TRBV27 with TRBJ2-5, with 7 bases fitting TRBD2. Germline V lookup: CDR1 MNHEY, CDR2 SMNVEV (reference sequence). Trimming cost V 4 bases and J 2 bases; bases outside gene matches: 13. The CDR3 sequence is 17 residues long. CDR3 sequence reads: CASSSHRDYQFQETQYF. The CDR3 DNA reads TGTGCCAGCAGTTCTCACCGGGACTACCAGTTTCAAGAGACCCAGTACTTC.

This clonotype was seen at least ten times. Compared with germline, one end of the junction differs, possibly owing to a read error. The chain is built from TRBV11-2 and TRBJ1-6; D possibly corresponds to TRBD1 (6 bases). The CDR3 extends over 17 amino acids. Per the germline V gene, CDR1 is SGHAT and CDR2 is FQNNGV. The CDR3 DNA is TGTGCCAGCAGCTTAGTCCAGGGGACGCGCTATCATTCACCCCTCCACTTT. As protein: CASSLVQGTRYHSPLHF.